The clone carrying this T cell receptor (beta chain) was seen only once. Antigen: not known. The sample comes from a study of CD8 T cells in ankylosing spondylitis. Study conclusions and caveats: Certain motif variants had earlier appeared in reactive arthritis synovial fluid and blood. Ankylosing spondylitis blood seemed to carry a telltale TCR beta motif made of several highly homologous variants. In ankylosing spondylitis patients, matched synovial fluid reportedly showed significant enrichment of disease-linked clones.

Scientists made TCR beta libraries using quantitative 5'-RACE with molecular barcodes. TCRdb ran MiXCR on the 5' RACE reads and lists one entry per CDR3 protein. The repertoire consists of 450,000 or so distinct CDR3 sequences, with more than 25% occurring once and the leading ten covering approximately 1%. The germline gives CDR1 DFQATT, CDR2 SNEGSKA (reference sequence). Losses at the gene ends were 5 bases for V and 6 bases for J; bases not matched to a gene: 3. The CDR3 length is 13 residues. The sequence was obtained from a male donor with ankylosing spondylitis. This chain joins TRBV20-1 and TRBJ1-4; 10 nucleotides align to TRBD1. Sequencing was carried out using blood, either unsorted or a sorted T cell fraction (not recorded which). The CDR3 DNA follows: TGCAGTGCTTATGACAGGGGGCATGAAAAACTGTTTTTT. It codes for CSAYDRGHEKLFF.